Following are 32 T cell receptor beta chains from one sample sequenced in a study of T cell responses to AZD1222 COVID-19 vaccine. The assay was immunoSEQ multiplex PCR, and TCRdb's table has in-frame clones only and misses some. The table has some 79,000 clones, over 60% seen once; the top ten hold around 48%. The sequenced sample was peripheral blood, obtained 28 days after the second AZD1222 dose. These TCRs come from an adult who received the AZD1222 COVID-19 vaccine.

This clone was observed a handful of times. The chain combines TRBV29-1 with TRBJ1-1; D may be TRBD1 (6 bases). CDR1 and CDR2 (germline): SQVTM, ANQGSEA. The CDR3 runs to 12 residues. V lost 7 bases and J lost 1, with 10 bases in between. CDR3 sequence reads: CSGGGSNTEAFF. Here the CDR3 DNA reads TGCAGCGGGGGGGGCTCGAACACTGAAGCTTTCTTT.

The chain couples TRBV30 to TRBJ1-6; no clear D. The V gene lost 2 bases and the J gene lost 5 bases, with 7 bases spanning the gap. CDR3 length: 13 amino acids. Germline V gene sequence: CDR1 GTSNPN, CDR2 SVGIG (reference sequence). In DNA, the CDR3 is TGTGCCTGGAGTCAACAGAATAATTCACCCCTCCACTTT. This codes for CAWSQQNNSPLHF.

The chain is built from TRBV5-1 and TRBJ2-3; D is undetermined. The ends were cut back, 4 bases at V and 2 bases at J, with 5 bases in the middle. Germline loops: CDR1 SGHRS, CDR2 YFSETQ. The CDR3 covers 12 residues. Written as DNA, the CDR3 is TGCGCCAGCAGCACAGCCACAGATACGCAGTATTTT. Amino acids: CASSTATDTQYF.

The gene calls are TRBV19 and TRBJ2-1; 11 nucleotides match TRBD2. V gave up 4 bases and J gave up 7 bases; unmatched junction bases: 6. Germline assignment: CDR1 LNHDA and CDR2 SQIVND (reference sequence). The CDR3 consists of 15 residues. The CDR3 is CASSTLAGGRNEQFF. The DNA for the CDR3 is TGTGCCAGTAGTACCTTAGCGGGAGGGCGAAATGAGCAGTTCTTC.

V gene TRBV18 combines with J gene TRBJ2-1; 7 bases match TRBD2. CDR3 size: 15 residues. V lost 6 bases and J lost 7; bases outside the gene matches: 12. Looked up from germline, CDR1 is KGHSH and CDR2 is LQKENI. This CDR3 reads CASSFGEGLRNEQFF. The CDR3 DNA follows: TGTGCCAGCTCCTTTGGGGAGGGCCTTAGGAATGAGCAGTTCTTC.

V is TRBV4-2 and J is TRBJ1-2; D not resolved. Germline V gives CDR1 LGHNA, CDR2 YNFKEQ. The CDR3 sequence is 14 residues long. Between the trimmed V and J ends, which lost 0 bases and 8 bases, there was a span of 13 bases. For the CDR3, the DNA is TGTGCCAGCAGCCAAGATACCGGGAGGCGAGGCTACACCTTC. It codes for CASSQDTGRRGYTF.

The V gene is TRBV28, the J gene TRBJ1-5; D not certain. CDR1 MDHEN and CDR2 SYDVKM come from the germline V gene. This CDR3 is built from 13 residues. V was shortened by 7 bases and J by 3 bases, with 10 bases between the two germline ends. As DNA, the CDR3 is TGTGCCAGCAATATCCAGACCAATCAGCCCCAGCATTTT. Its translation is CASNIQTNQPQHF. The full variable domain, its missing parts supplied by reference TRBV28 and TRBJ1-5, is DVKVTQSSRYLVKRTGEKVFLECVQDMDHENMFWYRQDPGLGLRLIYFSYDVKMKEKGDIPEGYSVSREKKERFSLILESASTNQTSMYLCASNIQTNQPQHFGDGTRLSIL.

V and J are TRBV6-5 and TRBJ2-7; unclear D gene. V gave up 0 bases and J gave up 1 base, with 10 bases separating them. The V gene's germline CDR1 is MNHEY and CDR2 SVGAGI. This CDR3 is built from 15 residues. The chain's CDR3 is CASSYSNFLSYEQYF. CDR3 in DNA: TGTGCCAGCAGTTACTCGAATTTTCTTTCCTACGAGCAGTACTTC.

V is TRBV7-2 and J is TRBJ2-4, with 8 bases identical to TRBD1. Germline lookup yields CDR1 SGHTA and CDR2 FQGNSA. This CDR3 is 15 amino acids long. The junction had 8 bases not matched to a gene; V was cut back by 5 bases and J by 5 bases. Written as DNA, the CDR3 is TGTGCCAGCAGCCCGCGGACAGGGTGGGAAAACATTCAGTACTTC. It is translated as CASSPRTGWENIQYF.

This clone came up a few times. The rearrangement links TRBV25-1 to TRBJ2-3; D gene uncertain. V lost 4 bases, J lost 5 bases, and 7 bases lay in between. CDR3 size: 12 residues. Germline V CDR1 and CDR2: MGHDK, SYGVNS. The CDR3 DNA reads TGTGCCAGCAGTGTGTCGGAAGATACGCAGTATTTT. Translated: CASSVSEDTQYF.

This clone was counted only a few times. The V call is TRBV7-3, the J call TRBJ2-3, with unresolved D. Germline lookup yields CDR1 SGHTA and CDR2 FQGTGA. Trimming pared 5 bases from V and 9 bases from J, leaving 12 bases between. The CDR3 has 12 amino acids. CDR3 coding DNA: TGTGCCAGCAGCCCAACTGGAAGAACGCAGTATTTT. This gives the protein CASSPTGRTQYF.

This clone appeared a single time. The rearrangement joins TRBV19 to TRBJ1-2; tentatively, D is TRBD1 (6 bases). Germline loops: CDR1 LNHDA, CDR2 SQIVND (reference sequence). CDR3 length: 13 amino acids. Trimming stripped 7 bases from V and 8 bases from J, with 17 bases between. The chain's CDR3 is CASNYYRESGYTF. DNA for the CDR3: TGTGCCAGTAACTACTACAGGGAGTCCGGCTACACCTTC.

CDR3 nucleotide sequence: TGCAGCGTGGCCTACAGGGCAACTAATGAAAAACTGTTTTTT. Translated, it gives CSVAYRATNEKLFF. The rearrangement joins TRBV29-1 to TRBJ1-4; possibly TRBD1 for D (6 bases). CDR1 and CDR2 (germline): SQVTM, ANQGSEA. The CDR3 is 14 residues long. The V end was cut by 6 bases, the J end by 0 bases, with 11 bases between.

The chain joins TRBV7-6 to TRBJ1-2, with D possibly TRBD1 on 5 matching bases. Trimming pared 3 bases from V and 8 bases from J, leaving 10 bases between. CDR3 length: 12 residues. From germline, CDR1 is SGHVS and CDR2 FNYEAQ. Written as DNA, the CDR3 is TGTGCCAGCAGCTTGGGCCAGGGCGGCTACACCTTC. Its protein product is CASSLGQGGYTF.

This sequence joins TRBV9 and TRBJ2-6, with unresolved D. The V end lost 0 bases, the J end lost 4 bases, and 11 bases lay between the germline ends. Germline CDR1 SGDLS, CDR2 YYNGEE. The CDR3 is made up of 16 amino acids. The DNA of the CDR3 is TGTGCCAGCAGCGTAGGGGATCACTCAGGGGCCAACGTCCTGACTTTC. Translated, it gives CASSVGDHSGANVLTF.

J is TRBJ2-1 and V is TRBV5-1; 8 nucleotides agree with TRBD2. The germline gives CDR1 SGHRS, CDR2 YFSETQ. J lost 1 base, V lost 4 bases, and 4 bases had no gene match. The CDR3 consists of 15 residues. In DNA, the CDR3 is TGCGCCAGCAGCACAGCGGGAGAGTCCTACAATGAGCAGTTCTTC. As protein: CASSTAGESYNEQFF. The whole variable domain, remainder taken from reference TRBV5-1 and TRBJ2-1, is KAGVTQTPRYLIKTRGQQVTLSCSPISGHRSVSWYQQTPGQGLQFLFEYFSETQRNKGNFPGRFSGRQFSNSRSEMNVSTLELGDSALYLCASSTAGESYNEQFFGPGTRLTVL.

The V gene is TRBV4-3, the J gene TRBJ2-1; possibly TRBD2 for D (7 bases). CDR1 and CDR2 (germline): LGHNA, YSLEER. The CDR3 totals 17 residues. The germline V and J ends were trimmed by 0 bases and 2 bases, with 14 bases remaining between them. CDR3: CASSQDYPGGPYNEQFF. CDR3 nucleotide sequence: TGCGCCAGCAGCCAAGATTATCCCGGGGGGCCCTACAATGAGCAGTTCTTC.

This clone was detected only a few times. This chain uses TRBV28 with TRBJ1-1; D unclear. V lost 2 bases and J 2 bases, leaving 9 bases between the germline ends. CDR1 MDHEN and CDR2 SYDVKM come from the germline V gene. The CDR3 is 14 residues long. CDR3 sequence reads: CASSLGTANTEAFF. DNA for the CDR3: TGTGCCAGCAGTTTAGGTACAGCCAACACTGAAGCTTTCTTT.

This chain connects TRBV11-2 to TRBJ2-5, with 8 nucleotides matching TRBD1. V shed 0 bases, J shed 7 bases, and the junction held 1 base outside the gene matches. Germline assignment: CDR1 SGHAT and CDR2 FQNNGV. CDR3 length: 13 amino acids. The CDR3 protein is CASSLEQGVTQYF. Here the CDR3 DNA reads TGTGCCAGCAGCTTAGAACAGGGGGTGACCCAGTACTTC.

V is TRBV7-6 and J is TRBJ2-7; 7 bases fit TRBD2. Germline V gene lookup returns CDR1 SGHVS and CDR2 FNYEAQ. V shed 5 bases, J shed 3 bases, and the junction held 13 bases outside the gene matches. There are 16 residues in the CDR3. In nucleotides, the CDR3 is TGTGCCAGCAGCGCGACTAGCAAGTCAGTAGGCTACGAGCAGTACTTC. Protein product: CASSATSKSVGYEQYF.

The chain couples TRBV6-2 or TRBV6-3 to TRBJ2-7; tentative D call: TRBD1 (6 bases). V lost 4 bases and J lost 9, with 10 bases in between. Germline loops: CDR1 MNHEY, CDR2 SVGEGT. CDR3 length: 11 residues. In DNA form, the CDR3 reads TGTGCCAGCAGTTCCGCCAGGGGGCAGTACTTC. This translates into CASSSARGQYF.

In this sample, this clone turned up once. The chain couples TRBV5-4 to TRBJ2-5; the D is unclear. This CDR3 spans 14 amino acids. The germline V and J ends were trimmed by 0 bases and 7 bases, with 13 bases remaining between them. Looked up from germline, CDR1 is SGHNT and CDR2 is YYREEE (reference sequence). The CDR3 region is CASSLGTEIGTQYF. CDR3 in DNA: TGTGCCAGCAGCTTGGGGACGGAGATAGGGACCCAGTACTTC.

The gene calls are TRBV7-2 and TRBJ2-1, with D hard to call. V was cut by 0 bases and J by 5 bases, with 20 bases left in between. The CDR3 covers 18 residues. CDR1 and CDR2 (germline): SGHTA, FQGNSA. The CDR3 region is CASSLAGRQALLNNEQFF. The CDR3, as DNA: TGTGCCAGCAGCTTAGCCGGCCGACAAGCCCTATTAAACAATGAGCAGTTCTTC.

This sequence joins TRBV27 and TRBJ2-5; D tentatively fits TRBD1 or TRBD2 (5 bases each). The CDR3 contains 15 residues. The V end was cut by 5 bases, the J end by 1 base, with 14 bases between. Germline CDR1 MNHEY, CDR2 SMNVEV (reference sequence). The CDR3 sequence: CASSDGTGTQETQYF. The CDR3 bases are TGTGCCAGCAGTGATGGGACGGGAACCCAAGAGACCCAGTACTTC.

This sequence joins TRBV3-1 (or the pseudogene TRBV3-2) and TRBJ2-3, with 9 nucleotides matching TRBD1. CDR3 size: 17 residues. Per the germline V gene, CDR1 is LGHDT and CDR2 is YNNKEL (reference sequence). V was pared by 1 base and J by 3 bases, with 8 bases of the junction left unmatched. The CDR3 nucleotides read TGTGCCAGCAGCCAAGGAATGGGGACAGGGAGGACAGATACGCAGTATTTT. Its protein is CASSQGMGTGRTDTQYF.

This CDR3 reads CASSKHGTAQETQYF. For the CDR3, the DNA is TGTGCCAGCAGCAAACACGGGACAGCCCAAGAGACCCAGTACTTC. The rearrangement links TRBV7-9 to TRBJ2-5, with 7 nucleotides matching TRBD1. Looked up from germline, CDR1 is SEHNR and CDR2 is FQNEAQ (reference sequence). After removal of 5 bases from V and 1 base from J, the junction contained 7 bases not matched to a gene. The CDR3 is 15 residues long.

The chain employs TRBV7-2 and TRBJ1-4, with 7 bases fitting TRBD1. Germline lookup yields CDR1 SGHTA and CDR2 FQGNSA. The CDR3 runs 16 residues. V was clipped by 2 bases and J by 7 bases; unmatched bases: 10. CDR3 sequence (DNA): TGTGCCAGCAGCTTATCCCGGTGGCAGGGGGGTGAAAAACTGTTTTTT. Translated, it gives CASSLSRWQGGEKLFF.

This clone appeared a single time. The chain joins TRBV28 to TRBJ1-4; the D is unclear. V was shortened by 1 base and J by 4 bases, with 10 bases between the two germline ends. The CDR3 runs to 15 residues. Germline-derived CDR1 and CDR2 are MDHEN and SYDVKM. The chain's CDR3 is CASSLLRESNEKLFF. Written as DNA, the CDR3 is TGTGCCAGCAGTTTATTAAGGGAGAGTAATGAAAAACTGTTTTTT.

The chain couples TRBV28 to TRBJ2-2; D ambiguous. Germline V gene lookup returns CDR1 MDHEN and CDR2 SYDVKM. This CDR3 has 14 residues. Trimming took 6 bases from V and 1 from J, leaving 9 bases between them. The CDR3 loop reads CASSSVLNTGELFF. For the CDR3, the DNA is TGTGCCAGCAGCTCGGTACTGAACACCGGGGAGCTGTTTTTT.

V and J are TRBV28 and TRBJ1-6; D remains unclear. V was cut by 5 bases and J by 11 bases, with 10 bases left in between. Germline CDR1 and CDR2: MDHEN and SYDVKM. CDR3 length: 12 amino acids. CDR3 sequence: CASSPDGAPLHF. CDR3 DNA: TGTGCCAGCAGTCCGGACGGGGCACCCCTCCACTTT.

This chain links TRBV4-2 with TRBJ2-5; 9 bases line up with TRBD2. This CDR3 is 16 amino acids long. Per germline, CDR1 LGHNA and CDR2 YNFKEQ. The V segment lost 3 bases and the J segment 1 base; nucleotides outside the gene matches: 6. This CDR3 is CASSHLQRGAQETQYF. The CDR3 DNA follows: TGTGCCAGCAGCCATCTGCAGCGGGGGGCCCAAGAGACCCAGTACTTC.

The J gene is TRBJ2-3, the V gene TRBV7-9; a possible D gene is TRBD1 (8 bases). From germline, CDR1 is SEHNR and CDR2 FQNEAQ (reference sequence). The CDR3 runs 15 residues. Trimming took off 5 bases at V and 6 bases at J, with 18 bases between the two ends. CDR3 nucleotides: TGTGCCAGCAGCCCAGGGGGCGGGAGAACGGATACGCAGTATTTT. Translation: CASSPGGGRTDTQYF.